This T cell receptor beta chain appears in the sequencing data of a study of cytomegalovirus exposure and HLA in healthy donors (dated by TCRdb to the late 2010s). Context from the whole study: An earlier analysis of roughly 630 of the donors reported 250 to 300 Gb of sequence data and more than 90 million unique TCR beta sequences from roughly 180 million T cells. Donor age, sex, ethnicity and CMV serostatus were collected together with the repertoire data. In a later analysis, previously published TCR beta repertoires from about 670 donors were re-analyzed and high-resolution HLA genotyping was added so that TCR occurrence patterns could be studied. In the later analysis, no new phenotypic data were used to find candidate immune exposures; instead, reliance was placed on TCR beta sequences and their occurrence across donors. HLA typing covered class I and class II loci at four-digit resolution. Genome-wide SNP genotypes for about 60% of the roughly 670 donors were used in a later genetic analysis, which treated that subset as a discovery cohort. Typing coverage varied by locus: about 629-630 donors for A, B, C, DRB1 and DQB1; some 520 for DQA1; 600 to 610 for DPA1; 450 to 480 for DPB1. Of the 350 to 400 genotyped donors, approximately 80% fell in the genetic ancestry cluster associated with self-reported Caucasian donors. High-throughput TCR immunosequencing, statistical association of individual TCRs with disease status, and machine learning were combined to predict cytomegalovirus infection status. Using immunosequencing, the study profiled T cell repertoires from some 670 subjects and related those repertoires to cytomegalovirus serostatus. Across some 400 genotyped donors of the cohort, an average of about 220,000 unique TCR beta nucleotide sequences per donor were sequenced, and roughly a sixth of those sequences were non-productive. The study was designed to test whether signatures of past pathogen exposure could be identified by cataloging public T cell receptors. Because of strong linkage in the cohort, four to six DR-DQ haplotypes were treated as single units for association and clustering. Approximately 310 gigabases of sequencing data and roughly 80 million unique TCR sequences made up an early release that covered roughly 670 HLA-typed donors. A separate validation cohort of 100 to 150 different subjects was used in addition to the 666-subject first cohort. All discovery cohort repertoires had been generated using a single sequencing platform. An earlier analysis of a few hundred of the donors applied high-throughput TCR beta sequencing to assess whether each TCR beta V gene segment acted as functional or pseudogenic. Paper-wide results and their limitations: A cluster of highly shared sequence variants was judged likely to be a technical artifact of the sequencing pipeline. Because counts were too low, roughly 16 rarely observed V segments, including chromosome 9 orphons, were excluded from the earlier analysis of 500 to 700 of the donors. It was suggested by the authors that the approach could potentially be generalized to other disease states and immunological phenotypes. Some IMGT-functional V segments, including TRBV6-2 and TRBV6-3, could not be distinguished by the 87-base-pair reads and were therefore excluded. Correlated functional status among segregating V segments might be attributable to linkage disequilibrium, but an unknown experimental factor could not be ruled out. The study listed approximately 150 TCR beta chains as associated with cytomegalovirus. A later analysis found that HLA-associated TCR beta chains were more clonally expanded and had lower generation probabilities than equally common non-associated chains. According to a later analysis, most CMV-associated TCR beta chains appeared to be HLA-restricted, and the HLA associations seemed to be driven largely by CMV exposure. A further reported finding was that TCR beta sequences accurately predicted the HLA-A and HLA-B alleles for most subjects in the first cohort. Because HLA typing was missing for some donors at each locus, association tests included only the typed subset. In a later analysis, several top co-occurrence clusters were reported to appear linked to parvovirus B19, influenza, CMV and Epstein-Barr virus. The only immune exposure information available for the cohort was CMV serostatus. In both the original and validation cohorts, the classifier was reported to diagnose cytomegalovirus status with high specificity and sensitivity. While some public TCRs were present in many individuals, most TCR sequences turned up only very rarely across donors. Broadly in line with IMGT annotations, most TCR beta V segments showed up in productive rearrangements about 87% or about 30% of the time in an earlier analysis of under 700 of the donors. In this cohort, only TCR beta chains were sequenced, and detectable features were limited by the absence of alpha or paired-chain data. Roughly uniform sequencing depth across donors was assumed in presence/absence analyses, although this assumption may not hold. A later genetic analysis associated a missense DCLRE1C variant with V-gene and J-gene trimming of TCR beta chains, and an independent cohort replicated the association. In vitro tests confirmed that a few of the cytomegalovirus-associated TCR beta chains recognize cytomegalovirus antigens. In a later genetic analysis, fewer N-insertions in productive TCRs were reported among donors in an Asian-associated ancestry cluster than the approximately 630-donor mean. According to a later analysis, TCR association rates differed among HLA loci, with DRB1 alleles showing the most associated TCRs and HLA-C alleles showing the fewest. Strong co-occurrence of HLA alleles, especially DR and DQ, made assigning TCR associations to individual alleles difficult. At a false discovery rate of 0.05, a later analysis linked roughly 17,000 TCR beta sequences to specific HLA alleles.

The cohort comprised some 680 healthy bone marrow donors. Cohort members were all nominally healthy when sampled, although unrecorded immune exposures were likely present. The donor was CMV seronegative and was included in the group of a few hundred seronegative cohort members. A peripheral blood sample was collected from each donor, and TCR beta sequencing was performed on peripheral blood mononuclear cells. The Qiagen DNeasy Blood Extraction Kit was used to extract genomic DNA from the blood cell samples. As concerns this clone: Its antigen is unknown. Qualities for individual bases were not recorded, and no much larger clone is one base off.

V lost 4 bases and J lost 2 bases; the stretch between them is 5 bases long. CDR1 is given as SNHLY and CDR2 as FYNNEI, both from the germline V gene. Including the terminal cysteine and phenylalanine, the CDR3 comprises 12 residues. The entry retains the CDR3 DNA only, 36 bases that are in frame from base 1. The library was prepared using the immunoSEQ multiplex PCR assay. For the multiplex PCR, a mixture combining 60 forward primers for TCR Vbeta segments and 13 reverse primers for TCR Jbeta segments was used. A multiplex PCR assay on genomic DNA amplified the CDR3 region of rearranged TCR beta genes. The amplified TCR beta libraries were sequenced on the Illumina HiSeq System as 87-base-pair reads. Processing in the source paper ran as follows. In a later analysis, 70 million to 95 million unique TCR beta chains were counted across the 690 or so repertoires, and approximately 11 million of these chains were shared by at least two donors. To remove PCR and sequencing errors, raw reads were error-corrected and collapsed into unique sequences using a nearest-neighbor algorithm that merged closely related sequences. V, D and J gene segments were assigned by aligning CDR3 sequences to IMGT reference sequences. For a sequence to be retained, at least a six-nucleotide match to both a V gene segment and a J gene segment was required. Rearrangements were classified as productive when the CDR3 lacked stop codons and remained in frame with V and J, and all other rearrangements were classified as non-productive. CDR3 was defined by IMGT convention, running from the second conserved V-encoded cysteine to the conserved J-encoded phenylalanine. The earlier analysis of about 590 of the donors excluded sequences that lacked an unambiguous match to a single V gene segment. An earlier analysis of some 610 of the donors called V segments functional above 56.7% productive rearrangements and segregating when the between-donor standard deviation exceeded 5%. To diagnose cytomegalovirus status from the catalog of TCR beta chain sequences, a statistical classification framework was built. V and J gene assignment, in a later analysis, came from comparing TCR nucleotide sequences with IMGT/GENE-DB human TR gene sequences. A later analysis assigned CDR3 sequences and most-parsimonious VDJ recombination scenarios with the TCRdist pipeline. A later analysis defined each TCR beta chain by its CDR3 amino acid sequence plus V-gene family, and excluded reads lacking a unique V-gene family. As a way to deal with suspected cross-contamination and a sequencing artifact, a later analysis dropped roughly 620 nucleotide sequences that were highly shared and had low generation probability. A later analysis calculated a clonal expansion index for each public chain from normalized within-repertoire ranks of inferred template counts. A later analysis computed generation probabilities with a VDJ recombination model fitted to out-of-frame rearrangements, and checked the results against IGoR. In a later analysis, TCR-TCR, TCR-HLA and TCR-CMV co-occurrence was scored with hypergeometric tests, and a repertoire-size bias correction was applied to TCR pairs. A later analysis estimated false discovery rates by permuting HLA or CMV assignments 20 times. In a later analysis, co-occurring TCRs were grouped using DBSCAN, with TCRdist sequence similarity added in when clustering inside HLA-allele-positive subsets. Repertoires with fewer than 30,000 or more than 120,000 public chains were left out of co-occurrence clustering, as were about 5 repertoires with anomalous nucleotide sharing. Drawn from immuneACCESS, this table holds only the in-frame rearrangements with V and J called that TCRdb kept. Clones are partly lost; checked studies trace under half to an unresolved V gene and leave the rest unexplained. D and trimming come from the DNA, and the V and J calls and clone size come from that table. The sample table shows about 270,000 clones, and roughly 70% are seen once. The biggest ten clones account for under 3% of the sample.

The sample comprised PBMCs. The chain joins TRBV2 to TRBJ1-2, with no reliable assignment of the D segment. The TCR was taken from a female donor in good health and CMV-seronegative. In nucleotide form, the sequence is TGTGCCAGCAGTGGCAGGAACTATGGCTACACCTTC. The encoded protein is CASSGRNYGYTF.